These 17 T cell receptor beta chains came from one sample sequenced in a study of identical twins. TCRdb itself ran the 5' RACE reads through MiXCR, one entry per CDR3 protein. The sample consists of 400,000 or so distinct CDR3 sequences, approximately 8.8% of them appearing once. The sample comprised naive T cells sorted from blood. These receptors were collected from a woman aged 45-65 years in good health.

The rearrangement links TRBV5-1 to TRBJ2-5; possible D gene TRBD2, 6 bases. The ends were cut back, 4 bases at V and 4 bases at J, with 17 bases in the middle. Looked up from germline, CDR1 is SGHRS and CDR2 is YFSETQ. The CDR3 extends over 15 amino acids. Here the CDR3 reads CASSIATRMGETQYF. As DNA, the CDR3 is TGCGCCAGCAGCATAGCGACTAGGATGGGAGAGACCCAGTACTTC.

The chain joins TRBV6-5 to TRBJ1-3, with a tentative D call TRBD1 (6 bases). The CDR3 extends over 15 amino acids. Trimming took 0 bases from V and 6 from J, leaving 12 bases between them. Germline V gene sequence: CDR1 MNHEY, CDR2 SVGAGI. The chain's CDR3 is CASSYSRDTLNTIYF. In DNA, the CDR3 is TGTGCCAGCAGTTACTCCCGGGACACCTTAAACACCATATATTTT.

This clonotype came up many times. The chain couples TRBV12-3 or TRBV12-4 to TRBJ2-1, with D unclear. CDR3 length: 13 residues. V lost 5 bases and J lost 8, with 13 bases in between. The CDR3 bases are TGTGCCAGCAGTCCACGTAGGCTCGATGAGCAGTTCTTC. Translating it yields CASSPRRLDEQFF.

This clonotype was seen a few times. CDR3 region: CASSPGRDIQYF. CDR3 in DNA: TGTGCCAGCAGTCCCGGACGGGACATTCAGTACTTC. The chain carries TRBV12-3 or TRBV12-4 and TRBJ2-4; D gene uncertain. The CDR3 is made up of 12 amino acids. Trimming removed 5 bases at V and 8 bases at J, with 10 bases between.

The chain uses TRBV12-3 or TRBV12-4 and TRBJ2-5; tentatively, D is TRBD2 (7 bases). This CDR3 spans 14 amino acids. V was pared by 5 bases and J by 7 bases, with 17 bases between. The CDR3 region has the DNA TGTGCCAGCAGTCCCTCGGGGAGGGGGGTGACCCAGTACTTC. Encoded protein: CASSPSGRGVTQYF.

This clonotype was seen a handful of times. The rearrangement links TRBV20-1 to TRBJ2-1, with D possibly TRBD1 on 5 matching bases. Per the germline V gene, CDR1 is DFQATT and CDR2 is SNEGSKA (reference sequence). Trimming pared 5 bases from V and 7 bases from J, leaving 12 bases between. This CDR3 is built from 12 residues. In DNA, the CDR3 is TGCAGTGCTGGACATAGTAGTAATGAGCAGTTCTTC. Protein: CSAGHSSNEQFF.

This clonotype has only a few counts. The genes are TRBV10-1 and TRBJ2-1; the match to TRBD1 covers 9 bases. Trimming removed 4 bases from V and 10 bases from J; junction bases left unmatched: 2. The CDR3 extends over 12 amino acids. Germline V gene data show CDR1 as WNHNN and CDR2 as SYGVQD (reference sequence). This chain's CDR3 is CASSAGQGEQFF. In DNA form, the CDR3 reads TGCGCCAGCAGTGCCGGACAGGGGGAGCAGTTCTTC.

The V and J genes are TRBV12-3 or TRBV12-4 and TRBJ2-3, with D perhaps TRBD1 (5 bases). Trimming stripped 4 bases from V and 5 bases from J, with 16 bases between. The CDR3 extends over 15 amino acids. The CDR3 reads CASSYWTIYRDTQYF. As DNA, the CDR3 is TGTGCCAGCAGTTACTGGACAATTTACAGAGATACGCAGTATTTT.

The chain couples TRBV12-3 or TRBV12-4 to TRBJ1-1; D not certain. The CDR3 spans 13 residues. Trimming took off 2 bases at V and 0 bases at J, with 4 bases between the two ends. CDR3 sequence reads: CASSLQLNTEAFF. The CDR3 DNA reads TGTGCCAGCAGTTTACAATTGAACACTGAAGCTTTCTTT.

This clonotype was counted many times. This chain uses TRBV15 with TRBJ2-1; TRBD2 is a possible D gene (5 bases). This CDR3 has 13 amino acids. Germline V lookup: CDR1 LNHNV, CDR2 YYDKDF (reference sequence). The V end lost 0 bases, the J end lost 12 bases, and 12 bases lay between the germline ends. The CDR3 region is CATSRDPLEGQFF. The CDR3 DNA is TGTGCCACCAGCAGAGATCCACTAGAAGGGCAGTTCTTC.

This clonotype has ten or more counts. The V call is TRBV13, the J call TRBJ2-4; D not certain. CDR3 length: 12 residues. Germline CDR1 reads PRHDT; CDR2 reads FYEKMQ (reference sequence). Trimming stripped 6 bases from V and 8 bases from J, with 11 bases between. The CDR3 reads CASSPPEDIQYF. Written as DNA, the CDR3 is TGTGCCAGCAGTCCCCCAGAGGACATTCAGTACTTC.

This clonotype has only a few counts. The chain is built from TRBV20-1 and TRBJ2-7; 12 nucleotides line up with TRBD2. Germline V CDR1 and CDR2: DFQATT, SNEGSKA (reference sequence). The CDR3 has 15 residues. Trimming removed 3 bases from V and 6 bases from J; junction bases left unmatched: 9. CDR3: CSARVLAGGSGEQYF. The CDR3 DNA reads TGCAGTGCTAGGGTACTAGCGGGAGGCTCTGGCGAGCAGTACTTC.

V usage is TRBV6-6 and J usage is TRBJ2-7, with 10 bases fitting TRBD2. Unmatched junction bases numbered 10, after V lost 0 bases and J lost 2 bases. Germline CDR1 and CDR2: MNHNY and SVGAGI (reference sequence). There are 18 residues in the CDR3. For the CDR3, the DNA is TGTGCCAGCAGTTACTCGGGAGCGGGGGGGATATTAACCTACGAGCAGTACGTC. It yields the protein CASSYSGAGGILTYEQYV.

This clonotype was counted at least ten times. This chain's CDR3 is CASRLRDGYNEQFF. CDR3 DNA: TGCGCCAGCCGGCTCCGGGACGGCTACAATGAGCAGTTCTTC. The chain combines TRBV5-1 with TRBJ2-1, with D possibly being TRBD1 or TRBD2 (5 bases each). This CDR3 comprises 14 residues. Trimming removed 7 bases from V and 3 bases from J, with 14 bases in between. Germline lookup yields CDR1 SGHRS and CDR2 YFSETQ.

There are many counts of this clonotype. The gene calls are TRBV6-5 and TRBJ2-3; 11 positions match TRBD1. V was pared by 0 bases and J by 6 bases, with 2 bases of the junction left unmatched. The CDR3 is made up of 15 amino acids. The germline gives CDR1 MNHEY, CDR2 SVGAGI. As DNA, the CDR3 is TGTGCCAGCAGTTACTCCGGGACAGGGGGGGATACGCAGTATTTT. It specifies CASSYSGTGGDTQYF.

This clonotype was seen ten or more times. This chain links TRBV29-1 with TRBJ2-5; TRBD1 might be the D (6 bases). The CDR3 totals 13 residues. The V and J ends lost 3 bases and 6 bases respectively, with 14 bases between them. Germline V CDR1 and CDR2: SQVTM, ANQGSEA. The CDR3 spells CSVDSGEWKTQYF. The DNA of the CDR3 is TGCAGCGTTGATTCAGGGGAGTGGAAGACCCAGTACTTC.

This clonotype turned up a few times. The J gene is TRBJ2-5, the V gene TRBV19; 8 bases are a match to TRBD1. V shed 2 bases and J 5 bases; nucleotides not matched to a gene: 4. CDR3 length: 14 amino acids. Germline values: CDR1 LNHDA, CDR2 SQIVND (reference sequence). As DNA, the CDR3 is TGTGCCAGTAGTATACCAGGGGGCATGGAGACCCAGTACTTC. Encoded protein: CASSIPGGMETQYF.